The present T cell receptor beta chain was sequenced within a study of T cells in women clearing cervical HPV infection. For the study at large: Controls gave blood once infection was undetectable; cases at lesion identification. HLA type could not be excluded as a confounder.

Regarding the study as a whole: Effector/memory and HPV-specific T cells were not isolated, and association timing is unknown.

About this clone: As yet, its antigen is unknown. The read ends 3 residues early relative to the CDR3; the germline J gene fills the gap.

The table came from immunoSEQ multiplex PCR; TCRdb's copy has only in-frame clones and leaves some out. Reported are fewer than 20,000 clones; the ten largest clones contain approximately 15%. With 5 bases clipped from V and 5 bases from J, the junction kept 11 bases outside the gene matches. Germline V lookup: CDR1 LNHDA, CDR2 SQIVND (reference sequence). This CDR3 comprises 16 residues. Sequencing was done on a sample of blood buffy coat. The chain uses TRBV19 and TRBJ1-5, with 8 bases identical to TRBD1. This TCR came from a woman between 18 and 70 years old with a cervical HPV16 infection that either progressed to CIN3+ or cleared (not recorded which). The CDR3 sequence: CASSDDRGHADQPQHF. Incomplete CDR3 DNA: TGTGCCAGTAGTGATGACAGGGGCCATGCGGATCAGCCC.